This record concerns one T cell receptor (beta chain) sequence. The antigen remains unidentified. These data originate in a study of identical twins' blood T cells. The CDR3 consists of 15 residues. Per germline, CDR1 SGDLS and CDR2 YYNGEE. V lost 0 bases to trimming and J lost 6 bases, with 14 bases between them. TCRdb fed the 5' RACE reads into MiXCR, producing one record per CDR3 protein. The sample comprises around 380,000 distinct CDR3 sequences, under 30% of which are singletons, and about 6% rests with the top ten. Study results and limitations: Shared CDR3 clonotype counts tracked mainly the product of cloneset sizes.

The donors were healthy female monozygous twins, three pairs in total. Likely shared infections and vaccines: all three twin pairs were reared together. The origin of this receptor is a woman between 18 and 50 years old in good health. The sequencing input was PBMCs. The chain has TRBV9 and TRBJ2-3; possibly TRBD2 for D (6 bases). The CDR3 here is CASSVDILGGDTQYF. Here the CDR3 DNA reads TGTGCCAGCAGCGTAGACATCCTTGGGGGGGATACGCAGTATTTT.